This TCR beta chain was retrieved from a study of T cell repertoires in cytomegalovirus infection. Study overall: It can be stated that public TCR beta signatures indicated CMV infection as well as a matching HLA type.

Findings and caveats of the study: Based on cumulative public TCR beta family frequency, carriers of CMV plus the relevant HLA were identified. The ex vivo response was dominated by HLA-C-restricted CMV-specific TCR beta clonotypes.

A single record per CDR3 protein comes from TCRdb applying MiXCR to the reads. The sample yields a few hundred thousand distinct CDR3 sequences, 15% to 20% seen once. As regards this clonotype: Antigen unknown.

The sequencing input was PBMCs. This clonotype was sampled from a human donor in good health (CMV status not recorded). Some clones in this sample may be carry-over from other donors' samples.

This CDR3 is CASSGTSKSGTGNYEQYF. In nucleotides, the CDR3 is TGTGCCAGCAGTGGGACGTCTAAATCCGGGACAGGGAATTACGAGCAGTACTTC. The rearrangement joins TRBV6-1 to TRBJ2-7; TRBD1 aligns across 9 bases. The CDR3 covers 18 residues. V lost 4 bases and J lost 4; bases outside the gene matches: 17. The germline gives CDR1 MNHNS, CDR2 SASEGT.